What follows is one TCR beta chain and its context. Its antigen is as yet unknown. The data are from a study of cytomegalovirus exposure and HLA in healthy donors. Broader study findings: Listed as cytomegalovirus-associated were approximately 160 TCR beta chains. In a later analysis, a genetic analysis reported fewer productive-TCR N-insertions in an Asian-associated ancestry cluster than the cohort average.

A multiplex PCR was run with 60 Vbeta primers and 13 Jbeta primers. Only in-frame clones appear in the TCRdb table, and some are missing; sequencing was by immunoSEQ multiplex PCR. The top ten hold approximately 2.8% of the sample, which has about 90,000 clones, 65% to 85% seen once. Germline CDR1 SEHNR, CDR2 FQNEAQ (reference sequence). Trimming took 4 bases from V and 0 from J; bases not matched to a gene: 2. The CDR3 contains 14 residues. This TCR was sampled from a man between 25 and 39 years old in good health and CMV-seronegative. The sequencing sample was made of PBMCs. The chain recombines TRBV7-9 with TRBJ1-2, with TRBD1 identical over 7 bases. This CDR3 reads CASSSQGANYGYTF. The CDR3 region has the DNA TGTGCCAGCAGCTCTCAGGGGGCTAACTATGGCTACACCTTC.